The source of this TCR beta chain is a study of shared clonotypes between healthy human individuals. Assay used: immunoSEQ multiplex PCR; TCRdb lists only in-frame clones, some missing. The sample shows some 500,000 clones, 65% to 80% of them seen only once. Per the germline V gene, CDR1 is SEHNR and CDR2 is FQNEAQ (reference sequence). Unmatched junction bases numbered 4, after V lost 4 bases and J lost 10 bases. The CDR3 runs 13 residues. All of the donors resided in Nashville, Tennessee, and each was a Caucasian adult. This chain links TRBV7-9 with TRBJ2-1; 10 bases fit TRBD2. The TCR comes from a woman between 40 and 50 years old in good health. Some clones in this sample may be carry-over from other donors' samples. Sequenced: PBMCs. The CDR3 protein is CASSYGTSDEQFF. CDR3 nucleotides: TGTGCCAGCAGCTATGGGACTAGCGACGAGCAGTTCTTC. The full variable domain, rest sourced from reference TRBV7-9 and TRBJ2-1, is DTGVSQNPRHKITKRGQNVTFRCDPISEHNRLYWYRQTLGQGPEFLTYFQNEAQLEKSRLLSDRFSAERPKGSFSTLEIQRTEQGDSAMYLCASSYGTSDEQFFGPGTRLTVL.